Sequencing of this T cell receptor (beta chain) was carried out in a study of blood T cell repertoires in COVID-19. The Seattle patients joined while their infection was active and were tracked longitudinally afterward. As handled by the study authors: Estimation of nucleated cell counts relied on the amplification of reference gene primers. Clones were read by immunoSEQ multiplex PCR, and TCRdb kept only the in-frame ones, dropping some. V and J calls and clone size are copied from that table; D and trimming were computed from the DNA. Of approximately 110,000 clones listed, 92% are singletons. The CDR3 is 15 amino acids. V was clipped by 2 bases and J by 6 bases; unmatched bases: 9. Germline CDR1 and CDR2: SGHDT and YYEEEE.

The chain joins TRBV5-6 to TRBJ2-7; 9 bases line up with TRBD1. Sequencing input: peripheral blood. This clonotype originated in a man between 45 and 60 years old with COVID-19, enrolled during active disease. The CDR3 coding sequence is TGTGCCAGCAGCTTAACGACAGGGGGTATGAGCGAGCAGTACTTC. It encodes CASSLTTGGMSEQYF.